This T cell receptor (beta chain) was identified in a study of blood T cell repertoires in COVID-19. As for the study in general: Material from acute and convalescent COVID-19 was sourced from the United States, Italy and Spain.

Recruitment covered roughly 22 US areas and drew participants whose ages spanned about 18 to 90 years. This clone was counted a single time. Libraries were prepared by immunoSEQ multiplex PCR; TCRdb keeps only in-frame clonotypes and omits some of them. The table includes about 270,000 clones, about 88% detected once. The ends lost 7 bases at V and 7 bases at J; junction bases unmatched: 4. CDR3 length: 11 residues. Germline loops: CDR1 DFQATT, CDR2 SNEGSKA (reference sequence). The receptor's source is a woman in her forties or fifties who had recovered from COVID-19. Material: PBMCs or T cells enriched from blood (not recorded which). The J gene is TRBJ2-1, the V gene TRBV20-1; 7 bases line up with TRBD1. This CDR3 reads CSVRGQNEQFF. DNA of the CDR3: TGCAGTGTAAGGGGGCAGAATGAGCAGTTCTTC.